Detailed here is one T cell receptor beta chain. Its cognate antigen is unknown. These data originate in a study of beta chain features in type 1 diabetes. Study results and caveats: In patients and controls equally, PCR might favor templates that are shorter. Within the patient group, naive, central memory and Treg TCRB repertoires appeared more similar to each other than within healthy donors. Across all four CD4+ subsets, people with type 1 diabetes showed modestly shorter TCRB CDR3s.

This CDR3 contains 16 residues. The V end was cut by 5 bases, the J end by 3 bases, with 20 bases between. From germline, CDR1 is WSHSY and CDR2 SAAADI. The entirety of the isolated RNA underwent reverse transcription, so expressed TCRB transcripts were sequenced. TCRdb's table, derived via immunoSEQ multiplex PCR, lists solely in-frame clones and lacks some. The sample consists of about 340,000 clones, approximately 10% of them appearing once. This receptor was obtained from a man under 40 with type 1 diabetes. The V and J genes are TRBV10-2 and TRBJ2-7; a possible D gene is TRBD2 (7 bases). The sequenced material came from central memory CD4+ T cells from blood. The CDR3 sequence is CASSTVGGAQNYEQYF. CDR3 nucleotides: TGCGCCAGCAGTACCGTTGGGGGGGCGCAAAACTACGAGCAGTACTTC.